This T cell receptor beta chain stems from a study of T cell responses to AZD1222 COVID-19 vaccine. Regarding the study as a whole: Dominant CD4 TCR responses targeted spike regions 160-218 and 743-854. Repertoires were obtained solely post-peak T cell response. Donors were largely white British and mainly female; clonal diversity was possibly underestimated.

Germline V gives CDR1 SGHDT, CDR2 YYEEEE. V was cut by 3 bases and J by 1 base, with 7 bases left in between. CDR3 size: 13 residues. TCRdb's copy holds only in-frame clones and misses some; the assay was immunoSEQ multiplex PCR. The profile shows 120,000 or so clones, more than 80% of them singletons. In the case of this clone: The target antigen is unknown.

The chain links TRBV5-6 to TRBJ1-1; D is perhaps TRBD1 (5 bases). This receptor was obtained from an adult in good health. The sequencing here drew on peripheral blood, taken on day 0 of AZD1222 vaccination. The CDR3, as DNA: TGTGCCAGCAGCTCTACAGGGAACACTGAAGCTTTCTTT. As protein: CASSSTGNTEAFF.